The present T cell receptor beta chain was sequenced within a study of blood T cell repertoires in COVID-19. Across the whole study: The United States, Italy and Spain provided the acute and convalescent COVID-19 samples. In each case, the material was cDNA or gDNA derived from T cells, B-cell-depleted T cells, or PBMCs.

Per the original methods: Reference gene primer amplification gave estimated nucleated cell counts. Only in-frame clones appear in the TCRdb table, and some are missing; sequencing was by immunoSEQ multiplex PCR. The V and J calls and the clone size are those of that table, but D and trimming were determined from the DNA. The sample includes some 170,000 clones, approximately 85% of them seen just once. Details on this clone: The same CDR3 is also encoded by other DNA sequences in this sample.

This clonotype originated in a woman aged 55-69 years with acute or convalescent COVID-19. The sample comprised peripheral blood.

As DNA, the CDR3 is TGTGCCAGCAGCCCAGGACAGGGCTATGGCTACACCTTC. The encoded protein is CASSPGQGYGYTF. This chain uses TRBV7-3 with TRBJ1-2, with 8 bases lining up with TRBD1. The trim removed 5 bases at V and 4 bases at J, leaving 3 bases unmatched. Germline V gene sequence: CDR1 SGHTA, CDR2 FQGTGA. The CDR3 extends over 13 amino acids. Combining the CDR3 with reference TRBV7-3 and TRBJ1-2 gives the whole variable domain GAGVSQTPSNKVTEKGKYVELRCDPISGHTALYWYRQSLGQGPEFLIYFQGTGAADDSGLPNDRFFAVRPEGSVSTLKIQRTERGDSAVYLCASSPGQGYGYTFGSGTRLTVV.